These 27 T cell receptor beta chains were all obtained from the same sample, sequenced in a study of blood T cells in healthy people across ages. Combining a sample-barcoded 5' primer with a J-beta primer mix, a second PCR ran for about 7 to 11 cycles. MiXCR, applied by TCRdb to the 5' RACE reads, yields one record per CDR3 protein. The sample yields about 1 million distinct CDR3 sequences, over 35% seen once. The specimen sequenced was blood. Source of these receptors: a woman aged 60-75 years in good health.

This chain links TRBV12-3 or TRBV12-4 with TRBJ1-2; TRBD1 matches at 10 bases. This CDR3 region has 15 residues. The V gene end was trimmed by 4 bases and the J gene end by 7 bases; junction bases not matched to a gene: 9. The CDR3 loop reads CASSSRDRGLRGYTF. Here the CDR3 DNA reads TGTGCCAGCAGTTCCCGGGACAGGGGTTTGCGTGGCTACACCTTC.

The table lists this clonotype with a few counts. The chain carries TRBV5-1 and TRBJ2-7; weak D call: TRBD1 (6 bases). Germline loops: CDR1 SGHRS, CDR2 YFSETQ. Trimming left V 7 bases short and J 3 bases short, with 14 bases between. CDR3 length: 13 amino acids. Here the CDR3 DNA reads TGCGCCAGCGGCCGGGACACCGTCTACGAGCAGTACTTC. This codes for CASGRDTVYEQYF.

The CDR3 DNA sequence: TGTGCCAGCAGTTACTCCTTTGACTACGAGCAGTACTTC. Its translation is CASSYSFDYEQYF. The rearrangement joins TRBV6-5 to TRBJ2-5, with D uncertain. Matching the DNA end better, TRBJ2-7 makes the J call doubtful. Germline V CDR1 and CDR2: MNHEY, SVGAGI. There are 13 residues in the CDR3.

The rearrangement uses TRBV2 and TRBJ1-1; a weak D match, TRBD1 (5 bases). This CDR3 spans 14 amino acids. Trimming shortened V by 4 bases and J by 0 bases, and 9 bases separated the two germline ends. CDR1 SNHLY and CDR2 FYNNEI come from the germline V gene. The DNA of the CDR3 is TGTGCCAGCAGTGCGACCAGGGTGAACACTGAAGCTTTCTTT. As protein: CASSATRVNTEAFF.

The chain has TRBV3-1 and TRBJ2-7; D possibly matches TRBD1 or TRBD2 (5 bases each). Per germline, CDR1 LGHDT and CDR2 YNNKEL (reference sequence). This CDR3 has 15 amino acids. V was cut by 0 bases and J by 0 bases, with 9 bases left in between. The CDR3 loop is CASSQDLGPSYEQYF. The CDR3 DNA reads TGTGCCAGCAGCCAAGATTTGGGACCCTCCTACGAGCAGTACTTC.

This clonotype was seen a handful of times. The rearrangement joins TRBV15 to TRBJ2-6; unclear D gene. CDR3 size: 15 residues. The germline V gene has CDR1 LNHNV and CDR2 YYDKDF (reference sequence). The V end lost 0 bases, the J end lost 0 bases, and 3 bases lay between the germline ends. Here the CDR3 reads CATSREGSGANVLTF. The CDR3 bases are TGTGCCACCAGCAGAGAGGGCTCTGGGGCCAACGTCCTGACTTTC. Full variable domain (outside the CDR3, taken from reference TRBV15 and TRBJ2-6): DAMVIQNPRYQVTQFGKPVTLSCSQTLNHNVMYWYQQKSSQAPKLLFHYYDKDFNNEADTPDNFQSRRPNTSFCFLDIRSPGLGDTAMYLCATSREGSGANVLTFGAGSRLTVL.

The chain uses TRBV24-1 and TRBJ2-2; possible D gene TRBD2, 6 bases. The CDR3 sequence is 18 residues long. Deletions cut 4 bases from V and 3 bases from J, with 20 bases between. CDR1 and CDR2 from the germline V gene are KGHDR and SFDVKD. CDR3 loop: CATSDRDGWREYTGELFF. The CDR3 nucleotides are TGTGCCACCAGTGACCGGGACGGCTGGAGGGAGTACACCGGGGAGCTGTTTTTT.

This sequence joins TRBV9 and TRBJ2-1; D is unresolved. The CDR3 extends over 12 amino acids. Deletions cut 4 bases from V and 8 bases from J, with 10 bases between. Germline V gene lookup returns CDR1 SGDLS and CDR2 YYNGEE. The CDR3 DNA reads TGTGCCAGCAGCCCCCCGAACTATGAGCAGTTCTTC. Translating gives CASSPPNYEQFF.

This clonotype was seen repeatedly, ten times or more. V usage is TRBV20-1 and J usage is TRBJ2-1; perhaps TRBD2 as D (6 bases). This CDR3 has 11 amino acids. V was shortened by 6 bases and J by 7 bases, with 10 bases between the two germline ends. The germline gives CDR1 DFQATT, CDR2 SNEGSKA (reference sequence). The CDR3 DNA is TGCAGTGCGACTAGTTTGAATGAGCAGTTCTTC. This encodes CSATSLNEQFF.

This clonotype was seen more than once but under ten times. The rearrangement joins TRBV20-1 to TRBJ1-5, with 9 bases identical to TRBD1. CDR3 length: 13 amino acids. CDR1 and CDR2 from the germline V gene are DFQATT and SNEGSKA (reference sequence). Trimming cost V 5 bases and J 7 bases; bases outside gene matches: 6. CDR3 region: CSAVQGAGQPQHF. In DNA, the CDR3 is TGCAGTGCTGTACAGGGGGCGGGACAGCCCCAGCATTTT.

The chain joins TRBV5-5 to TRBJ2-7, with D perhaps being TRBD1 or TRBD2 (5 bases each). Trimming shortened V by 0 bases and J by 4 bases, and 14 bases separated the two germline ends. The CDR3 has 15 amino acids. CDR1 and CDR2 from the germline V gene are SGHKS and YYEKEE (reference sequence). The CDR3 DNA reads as TGTGCCAGCAGCTTGGGCTATCGGGACCCTTACGAGCAGTACTTC. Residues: CASSLGYRDPYEQYF.

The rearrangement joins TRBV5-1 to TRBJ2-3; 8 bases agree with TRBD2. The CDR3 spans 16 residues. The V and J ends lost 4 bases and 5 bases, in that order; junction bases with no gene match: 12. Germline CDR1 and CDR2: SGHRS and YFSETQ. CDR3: CASSLDTAGVKDTQYF. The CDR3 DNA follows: TGCGCCAGCAGCCTGGATACAGCGGGAGTCAAAGATACGCAGTATTTT. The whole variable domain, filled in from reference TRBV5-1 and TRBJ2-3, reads KAGVTQTPRYLIKTRGQQVTLSCSPISGHRSVSWYQQTPGQGLQFLFEYFSETQRNKGNFPGRFSGRQFSNSRSEMNVSTLELGDSALYLCASSLDTAGVKDTQYFGPGTRLTVL.

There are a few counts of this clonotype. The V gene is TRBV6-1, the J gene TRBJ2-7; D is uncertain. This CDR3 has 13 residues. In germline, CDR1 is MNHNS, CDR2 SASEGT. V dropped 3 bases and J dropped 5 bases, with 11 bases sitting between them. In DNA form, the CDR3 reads TGTGCCAGCAGTGAGGTCAGGTTCGACGAGCAGTACTTC. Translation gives CASSEVRFDEQYF.

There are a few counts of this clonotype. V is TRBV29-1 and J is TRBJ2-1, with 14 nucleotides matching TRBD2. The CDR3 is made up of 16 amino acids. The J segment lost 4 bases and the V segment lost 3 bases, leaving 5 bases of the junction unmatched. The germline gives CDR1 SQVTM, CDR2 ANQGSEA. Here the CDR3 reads CSVEGLAGESYNEQFF. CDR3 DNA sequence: TGCAGCGTTGAGGGACTAGCGGGAGAATCTTACAATGAGCAGTTCTTC.

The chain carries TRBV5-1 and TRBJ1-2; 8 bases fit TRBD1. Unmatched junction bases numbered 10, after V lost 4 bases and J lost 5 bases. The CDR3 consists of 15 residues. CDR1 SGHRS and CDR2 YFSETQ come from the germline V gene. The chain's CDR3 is CASSTDRGTGYGYTF. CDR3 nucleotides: TGCGCCAGCAGCACAGACAGGGGCACTGGGTATGGCTACACCTTC.

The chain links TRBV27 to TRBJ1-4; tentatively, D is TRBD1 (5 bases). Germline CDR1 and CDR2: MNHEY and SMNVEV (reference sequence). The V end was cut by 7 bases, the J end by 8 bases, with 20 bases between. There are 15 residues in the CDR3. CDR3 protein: CASTSGTVEGEKLFF. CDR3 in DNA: TGTGCCAGCACGTCCGGGACCGTCGAGGGCGAAAAACTGTTTTTT. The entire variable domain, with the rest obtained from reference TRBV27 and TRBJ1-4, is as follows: EAQVTQNPRYLITVTGKKLTVTCSQNMNHEYMSWYRQDPGLGLRQIYYSMNVEVTDKGDVPEGYKVSRKEKRNFPLILESPSPNQTSLYFCASTSGTVEGEKLFFGSGTQLSVL.

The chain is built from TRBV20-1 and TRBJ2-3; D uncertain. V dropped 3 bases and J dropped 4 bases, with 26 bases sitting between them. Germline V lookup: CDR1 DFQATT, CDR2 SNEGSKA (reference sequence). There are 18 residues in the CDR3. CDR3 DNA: TGCAGTGCTAGTTTGAGGATGGATGTCACACTCAACGCAGATACGCAGTATTTT. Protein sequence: CSASLRMDVTLNADTQYF.

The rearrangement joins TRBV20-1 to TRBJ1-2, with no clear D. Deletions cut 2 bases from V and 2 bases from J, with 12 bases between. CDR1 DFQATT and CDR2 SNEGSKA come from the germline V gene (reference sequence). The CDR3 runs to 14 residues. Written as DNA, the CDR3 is TGCAGTGCTAGACGTCCCGTCGGGAACTATGGCTACACCTTC. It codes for CSARRPVGNYGYTF.

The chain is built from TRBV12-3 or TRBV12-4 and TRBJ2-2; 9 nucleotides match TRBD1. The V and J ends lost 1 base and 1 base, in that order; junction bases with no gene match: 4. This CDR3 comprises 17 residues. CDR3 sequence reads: CASSLGGQGRNTGELFF. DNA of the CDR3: TGTGCCAGCAGTTTAGGGGGACAGGGTAGGAACACCGGGGAGCTGTTTTTT.

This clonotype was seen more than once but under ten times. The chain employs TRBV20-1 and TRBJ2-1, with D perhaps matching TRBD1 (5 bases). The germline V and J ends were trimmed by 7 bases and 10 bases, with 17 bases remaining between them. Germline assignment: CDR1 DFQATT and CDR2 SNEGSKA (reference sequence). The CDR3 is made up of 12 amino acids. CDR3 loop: CSVQQGFHEQFF. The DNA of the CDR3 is TGCAGTGTACAGCAGGGATTTCACGAGCAGTTCTTC.

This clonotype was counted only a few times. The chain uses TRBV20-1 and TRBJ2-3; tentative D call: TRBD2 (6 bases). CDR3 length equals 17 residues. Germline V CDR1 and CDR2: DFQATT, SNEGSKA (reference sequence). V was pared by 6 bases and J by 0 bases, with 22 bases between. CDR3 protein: CSAGVEGRTMSTDTQYF. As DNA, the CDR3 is TGCAGTGCGGGGGTAGAGGGTCGGACTATGAGCACAGATACGCAGTATTTT.

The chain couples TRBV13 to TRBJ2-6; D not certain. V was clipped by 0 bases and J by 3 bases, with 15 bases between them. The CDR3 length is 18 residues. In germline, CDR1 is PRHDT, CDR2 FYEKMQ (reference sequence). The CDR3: CASSLGLRPNLGANVLTF. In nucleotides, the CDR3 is TGTGCCAGCAGCTTAGGCCTCCGGCCGAATCTTGGGGCCAACGTCCTGACTTTC.

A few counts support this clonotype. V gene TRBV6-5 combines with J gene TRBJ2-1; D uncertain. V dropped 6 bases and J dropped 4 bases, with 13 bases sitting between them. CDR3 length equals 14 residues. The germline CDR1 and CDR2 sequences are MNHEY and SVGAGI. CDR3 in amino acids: CASRTSPPYNEQFF. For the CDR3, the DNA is TGTGCCAGCAGGACCTCCCCCCCGTACAATGAGCAGTTCTTC.

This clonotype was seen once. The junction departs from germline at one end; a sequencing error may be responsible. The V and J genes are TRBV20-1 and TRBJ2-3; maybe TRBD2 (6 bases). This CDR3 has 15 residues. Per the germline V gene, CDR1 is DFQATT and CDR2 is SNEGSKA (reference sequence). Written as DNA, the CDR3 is TGCAGTGCCATCCCCCAGCGAACTAGCACAGATACGCGGTATTTT. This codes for CSAIPQRTSTDTRYF.

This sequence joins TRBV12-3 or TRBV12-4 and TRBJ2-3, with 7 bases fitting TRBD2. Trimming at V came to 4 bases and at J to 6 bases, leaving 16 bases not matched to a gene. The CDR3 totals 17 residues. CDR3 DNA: TGTGCCAGCAGTTCACAGATGCGGGGGAGGCTAGGGGATACGCAGTATTTT. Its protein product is CASSSQMRGRLGDTQYF.

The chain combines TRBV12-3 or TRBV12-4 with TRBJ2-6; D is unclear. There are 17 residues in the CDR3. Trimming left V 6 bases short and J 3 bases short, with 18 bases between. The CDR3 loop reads CASSLFPLRSGANVLTF. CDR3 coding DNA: TGTGCCAGCAGCCTATTTCCCTTACGTAGTGGGGCCAACGTCCTGACTTTC.

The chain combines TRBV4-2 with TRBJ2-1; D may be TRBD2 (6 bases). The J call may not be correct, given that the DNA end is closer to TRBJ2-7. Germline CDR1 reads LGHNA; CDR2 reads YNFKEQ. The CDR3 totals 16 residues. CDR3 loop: CASGEAVGSGRYEQYF. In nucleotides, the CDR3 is TGTGCCAGCGGGGAGGCTGTGGGGAGTGGTCGCTACGAGCAGTACTTC.